This is a list of T cell receptor beta chains from one sample in a study of T cells and Merkel cell carcinoma outcomes. The protocol was immunoSEQ multiplex PCR, while the TCRdb copy is restricted to in-frame clones and leaves out a portion. Among roughly 6,000 clones listed, approximately 80% were seen once. Sequencing was carried out using tumor tissue from Merkel cell carcinoma. Source of these receptors: a human donor with Merkel cell carcinoma. The CDR3 runs from the conserved cysteine through the conserved F or W. A D gene is named only where the DNA matches it firmly. Size is omitted from some rows. Given values are once, few, many or a class for expanded clones.

>-|TRBV2|-|TRBJ1-4
CASSEMGSASEKLFF
TGTGCCAGCAGTGAAATGGGGTCGGCAAGTGAAAAACTGTTTTTT
>-|TRBV7-9|TRBD1|TRBJ1-2
CASSPGGTGVGYGYTF
TGTGCCAGCAGCCCGGGGGGGACAGGGGTTGGCTATGGCTACACCTTC
>-|TRBV28|-|TRBJ1-1
CASSLLEAYTEAFF
TGTGCCAGCAGCCTCCTCGAAGCCTACACTGAAGCTTTCTTT
>once|TRBV19|-|TRBJ2-1
CASTLMGNSPYNEQFF
TGTGCCAGTACCCTTATGGGGAATAGCCCCTACAATGAGCAGTTCTTC
>-|TRBV5-1|TRBD2|TRBJ2-2
CASSLDLAGLGTPGELFF
TGCGCCAGCAGCTTGGATTTAGCGGGACTGGGCACCCCCGGGGAGCTGTTTTTT
>-|TRBV7-9|-|TRBJ2-6
CASSLLPGAGANVLTF
TGTGCCAGCAGCTTATTGCCAGGGGCTGGGGCCAACGTCCTGACTTTC
>-|TRBV27|TRBD1|TRBJ1-2
CASSALRGVRGGYTF
TGTGCCAGCAGTGCCCTCAGGGGGGTACGAGGTGGCTACACCTTC
>-|TRBV30|-|TRBJ1-2
CAWMEVAINYGYTF
TGTGCCTGGATGGAGGTGGCCATTAACTATGGCTACACCTTC
>-|TRBV9|TRBD2|TRBJ2-1
CASSALAGAYNEQFF
TGTGCCAGCAGCGCTCTAGCGGGAGCTTACAATGAGCAGTTCTTC
>-|TRBV19|TRBD1|TRBJ1-1
CASSIRGLETEAFF
TGTGCCAGTAGTATCAGGGGGCTTGAGACTGAAGCTTTCTTT